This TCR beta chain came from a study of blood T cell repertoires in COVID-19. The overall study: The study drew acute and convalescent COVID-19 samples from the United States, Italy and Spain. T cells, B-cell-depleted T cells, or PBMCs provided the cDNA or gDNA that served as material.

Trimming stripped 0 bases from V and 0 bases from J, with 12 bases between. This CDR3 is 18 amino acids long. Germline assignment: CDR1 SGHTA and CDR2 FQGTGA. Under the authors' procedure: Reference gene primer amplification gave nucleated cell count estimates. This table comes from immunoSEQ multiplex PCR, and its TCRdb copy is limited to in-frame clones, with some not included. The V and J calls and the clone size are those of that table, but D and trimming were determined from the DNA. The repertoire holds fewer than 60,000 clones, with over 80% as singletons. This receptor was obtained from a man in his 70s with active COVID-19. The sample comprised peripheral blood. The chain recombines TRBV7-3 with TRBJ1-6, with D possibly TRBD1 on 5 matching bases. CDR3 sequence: CASSLTPRGSSYNSPLHF. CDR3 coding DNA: TGTGCCAGCAGCTTAACGCCCCGGGGGAGCTCCTATAATTCACCCCTCCACTTT.